Detailed here is one TCR beta chain. The sample belongs to a study of blood T cell repertoires in COVID-19. Study at large: From T cells, B-cell-depleted T cells, or PBMCs came the material, which was cDNA or gDNA.

Trimming cost V 3 bases and J 8 bases, with 11 bases left between them. The CDR3 contains 14 residues. Looked up from germline, CDR1 is MDHEN and CDR2 is SYDVKM. Measured with immunoSEQ multiplex PCR; TCRdb has only the in-frame clones, and not every one. The top ten clones hold 6.5% to 9% of a sample with about 90,000 clones, 76% of them seen once. The V gene is TRBV28, the J gene TRBJ1-6; a possible D gene is TRBD1 (6 bases). This clonotype was obtained from a man aged 65 to 79 with acute or convalescent COVID-19. The sample taken for sequencing was peripheral blood. CDR3 amino acids: CASSFAGAHSPLHF. The CDR3, as DNA: TGTGCCAGCAGTTTCGCGGGGGCGCATTCACCCCTCCACTTT.